This paragraph covers one TCR beta chain sequence. Its antigen is not known. Using immunoSEQ multiplex PCR, the repertoire was profiled, and TCRdb retains in-frame clones only, with some absent. The table lists more than 350,000 clones, 90% of them singletons. This specimen belongs to a study of Ad26.COV2.S vaccination and SARS-CoV-2 variants. Study at large: Intramuscularly, Ad26.COV2.S was given either once or twice, 56 days apart. Whole-study results and caveats: TCR breadth and depth estimates may have understated total T cell responses.

Germline V gene lookup returns CDR1 MNHEY and CDR2 SVGEGT. CDR3 length: 15 amino acids. Trimming took 2 bases from V and 5 from J, leaving 15 bases between them. Indicated treatment: roughly 18 received Ad26.COV2.S at low or high dose, single or two shots; a few received placebo; per-sample allocation not given. Sampling was done on day 63 after the first vaccine or placebo injection. Boston hosted the donor, who was an adult aged 18-55 years. Built on an Ad26 vector, the vaccine expressed Wuhan-strain SARS-CoV-2 spike. This specimen was peripheral blood, taken in a trial of Ad26.COV2.S vaccine versus placebo. J is TRBJ2-5 and V is TRBV6-2 or TRBV6-3; D is possibly TRBD2 (6 bases). The clonotype originates from a person between 18 and 59 years old who received the Ad26.COV2.S COVID-19 vaccine or a placebo. CDR3 in amino acids: CASSYPGLKRETQYF. As DNA, the CDR3 is TGTGCCAGCAGTTACCCGGGACTCAAGCGGGAGACCCAGTACTTC.